These 31 T cell receptor beta chains were sequenced from one sample in a study of cytomegalovirus exposure and HLA in healthy donors. PCR used 60 Vbeta primers and 13 Jbeta primers. The assay was immunoSEQ multiplex PCR, and TCRdb's table has in-frame clones only and misses some. This table holds 100,000 to 150,000 clones, roughly 82% found once. Input material: PBMCs. These receptors all stem from a woman in her forties in good health and CMV-seropositive.

The chain combines TRBV19 with TRBJ2-1, with 9 bases fitting TRBD2. V lost 8 bases, J lost 8 bases, and 10 bases stayed unmatched. CDR3 length: 14 amino acids. Germline values: CDR1 LNHDA, CDR2 SQIVND (reference sequence). The CDR3 region is CASAGTSWVHEQFF. The CDR3 coding sequence is TGTGCCAGTGCCGGGACTAGCTGGGTCCATGAGCAGTTCTTC.

The count of this clone is one. The chain employs TRBV6-1 and TRBJ2-7, with 10 nucleotides matching TRBD1. V shed 8 bases, J shed 2 bases, and the junction held 3 bases outside the gene matches. The CDR3 is 13 residues long. Germline assignment: CDR1 MNHNS and CDR2 SASEGT. The DNA of the CDR3 is TGTGCCAGCGGTGGGACAGGGGCCTACGAGCAGTACTTC. It is translated as CASGGTGAYEQYF.

V is TRBV7-2 and J is TRBJ2-1; 9 bases are a match to TRBD2. The CDR3 is 18 residues long. V was clipped by 4 bases and J by 0 bases; unmatched bases: 10. CDR1 is SGHTA and CDR2 is FQGNSA in the germline V gene. CDR3 in amino acids: CASSSRMTSGSSYNEQFF. The DNA for the CDR3 is TGTGCCAGCAGCTCCAGGATGACTAGCGGAAGCTCCTACAATGAGCAGTTCTTC.

The rearrangement uses TRBV5-1 and TRBJ2-3; the match to TRBD2 covers 8 bases. CDR3 length: 15 residues. The germline V gene encodes CDR1 SGHRS and CDR2 YFSETQ. V was pared by 7 bases and J by 6 bases, with 13 bases of the junction left unmatched. The CDR3 DNA reads TGCGCCAGCCACCGGGAGGGGAGTACTCGGGATACGCAGTATTTT. It codes for CASHREGSTRDTQYF. Supplemented by reference TRBV5-1 and TRBJ2-3, the full variable domain reads KAGVTQTPRYLIKTRGQQVTLSCSPISGHRSVSWYQQTPGQGLQFLFEYFSETQRNKGNFPGRFSGRQFSNSRSEMNVSTLELGDSALYLCASHREGSTRDTQYFGPGTRLTVL.

The V gene is TRBV19, the J gene TRBJ1-5; possibly TRBD1 for D (5 bases). The germline V and J ends were trimmed by 0 bases and 0 bases, with 12 bases remaining between them. This CDR3 has 17 amino acids. Looked up from germline, CDR1 is LNHDA and CDR2 is SQIVND (reference sequence). The CDR3 is CASSIDQGGLSNQPQHF. The CDR3 nucleotides are TGTGCCAGTAGTATAGATCAGGGAGGACTTAGCAATCAGCCCCAGCATTTT.

This clone occurred once. The J gene is TRBJ1-3, the V gene TRBV28; D is unclear. V gave up 2 bases and J gave up 0 bases, with 5 bases separating them. The CDR3 has 14 amino acids. Germline V gene sequence: CDR1 MDHEN, CDR2 SYDVKM. CDR3: CASSLPGSGNTIYF. The DNA for the CDR3 is TGTGCCAGCAGTTTACCAGGCTCTGGAAACACCATATATTTT.

This clone was detected once. The genes are TRBV12-2 and TRBJ2-7; TRBD2 is taken as the D call from the table, unchecked against the DNA. TRBV12-2 is a pseudogene segment. The CDR3 has 15 amino acids. CDR3 coding DNA: TGTGCAAGTCGTCCCCCCCTAGCGGGGATATACGAGCAGTACTTC. Its translation: CASRPPLAGIYEQYF.

V is TRBV28 and J is TRBJ1-5, with TRBD1 identical over 8 bases. There are 16 residues in the CDR3. J gave up 3 bases and V 5 bases, and 9 bases lay outside the gene matches. From germline, CDR1 is MDHEN and CDR2 SYDVKM. The CDR3 reads CASSRQGMGFNQPQHF. The CDR3 DNA reads TGTGCCAGCAGTCGACAGGGGATGGGGTTCAATCAGCCCCAGCATTTT.

This chain uses TRBV9 with TRBJ1-3; D not resolved. The length of the CDR3 is 14 residues. V was pared by 0 bases and J by 0 bases, with 4 bases between. CDR1 and CDR2 (germline): SGDLS, YYNGEE. CDR3 bases: TGTGCCAGCAGCGTAGTAGACTCTGGAAACACCATATATTTT. Its protein is CASSVVDSGNTIYF.

This chain connects TRBV5-4 to TRBJ2-7, with 9 bases matching TRBD2. V lost 5 bases, J lost 0 bases, and 12 bases stayed unmatched. This CDR3 is built from 17 residues. Germline V lookup: CDR1 SGHNT, CDR2 YYREEE (reference sequence). CDR3 loop: CASSRGHSGGSSYEQYF. The DNA of the CDR3 is TGTGCCAGCAGTCGAGGACATAGCGGGGGAAGCTCCTACGAGCAGTACTTC.

The V and J genes are TRBV18 and TRBJ1-2; D unresolved. Germline CDR1 is KGHSH and CDR2 is LQKENI. CDR3 length equals 15 residues. Trimming took 3 bases from V and 5 from J, leaving 16 bases between them. The CDR3 here is CASSPSADGSYGYTF. The CDR3 bases are TGTGCCAGCTCACCTTCTGCTGACGGGTCATATGGCTACACCTTC.

A few counts support this clone. The V call is TRBV9, the J call TRBJ2-7; weak D call: TRBD2 (5 bases). The CDR3 consists of 13 residues. In germline, CDR1 is SGDLS, CDR2 YYNGEE. Between the trimmed V and J ends, which lost 0 bases and 6 bases, there was a span of 10 bases. The CDR3, as DNA: TGTGCCAGCAGCGTAGGAGTAGGAGGCGAGCAGTACTTC. The encoded protein is CASSVGVGGEQYF.

The genes are TRBV6-6 and TRBJ2-7; 7 positions match TRBD2. Trimming cost V 5 bases and J 6 bases; bases outside gene matches: 4. The CDR3 spans 12 residues. Germline V gene lookup returns CDR1 MNHNY and CDR2 SVGAGI (reference sequence). DNA of the CDR3: TGTGCCAGCAGTACTTGGGGGGGCGAGCAGTACTTC. The encoded protein is CASSTWGGEQYF.

In its sample, this clone was seen a few times. This chain connects TRBV4-1 to TRBJ2-2; 10 bases fit TRBD2. V shed 4 bases, J shed 1 base, and the junction held 0 bases outside the gene matches. This CDR3 contains 15 residues. CDR1 and CDR2 from the germline V gene are MGHRA and YSYEKL. CDR3 sequence (DNA): TGCGCCAGCAGCCTAGCGGGAGGGAACACCGGGGAGCTGTTTTTT. Translation gives CASSLAGGNTGELFF.

This sequence joins TRBV28 and TRBJ1-2, with D maybe TRBD1 (5 bases). The CDR3 extends over 13 amino acids. Germline assignment: CDR1 MDHEN and CDR2 SYDVKM. Trimming stripped 4 bases from V and 7 bases from J, with 13 bases between. CDR3 loop: CASSSPGQLGYTF. CDR3 DNA sequence: TGTGCCAGCAGTTCTCCAGGGCAGCTTGGCTACACCTTC.

V gene TRBV6-1 combines with J gene TRBJ2-7, with D possibly matching TRBD1 (6 bases). This CDR3 region has 13 residues. Trimming pared 6 bases from V and 4 bases from J, leaving 13 bases between. Germline V CDR1 and CDR2: MNHNS, SASEGT. CDR3 bases: TGTGCCAGCAGGTGGACAGACCAGTACGAGCAGTACTTC. Translating gives CASRWTDQYEQYF.

The genes are TRBV7-8 and TRBJ2-1; the D gene is possibly TRBD2 (6 bases). This CDR3 is 15 amino acids long. The ends were cut back, 0 bases at V and 3 bases at J, with 9 bases in the middle. Germline CDR1 and CDR2: SGHVS and FQNEAQ. Written as DNA, the CDR3 is TGTGCCAGCAGCTTAGCGGGAGGACGCTACAATGAGCAGTTCTTC. This encodes CASSLAGGRYNEQFF.

V usage is TRBV7-9 and J usage is TRBJ2-1; 8 bases agree with TRBD2. The CDR3 runs 16 residues. Trimming removed 4 bases from V and 3 bases from J; junction bases left unmatched: 8. Germline V gene lookup returns CDR1 SEHNR and CDR2 FQNEAQ (reference sequence). CDR3 protein: CASSSIWAGGYNEQFF. The CDR3 DNA sequence: TGTGCCAGCAGCTCCATTTGGGCGGGAGGCTACAATGAGCAGTTCTTC.

This rearrangement joins TRBV5-6 to TRBJ2-3; maybe TRBD2 (6 bases). V lost 1 base and J 8 bases, leaving 11 bases between the germline ends. Germline V CDR1 and CDR2: SGHDT, YYEEEE. The CDR3 loop spans 13 amino acids. CDR3 nucleotides: TGTGCCAGCAGCTTGTTCGACGGGGGTACGCAGTATTTT. Its protein product is CASSLFDGGTQYF.

The chain employs TRBV28 and TRBJ1-5; 9 bases map to TRBD1. Germline values: CDR1 MDHEN, CDR2 SYDVKM. The CDR3 runs 15 residues. Trimming cost V 6 bases and J 5 bases; bases outside gene matches: 8. The CDR3 region is CASRNRDRVYQPQHF. CDR3 DNA: TGTGCCAGCAGGAACCGGGACAGGGTCTATCAGCCCCAGCATTTT.

J is TRBJ2-3 and V is TRBV14, with 9 bases identical to TRBD1. The length of the CDR3 is 15 residues. The J segment lost 5 bases and the V segment lost 4 bases, leaving 7 bases of the junction unmatched. The germline CDR1 and CDR2 sequences are SGHDN and FVKESK. The CDR3 spells CASSPGTGRGDTQYF. The CDR3 nucleotides read TGTGCCAGCAGCCCCGGGACAGGGAGAGGAGATACGCAGTATTTT.

V is TRBV4-2 and J is TRBJ1-4; possibly TRBD1 for D (5 bases). Germline CDR1 is LGHNA and CDR2 is YNFKEQ. This CDR3 is built from 16 residues. V was trimmed by 0 bases and J by 6 bases, leaving 14 bases between them. Written as DNA, the CDR3 is TGTGCCAGCAGCCAAGATGCCAGGGAATGGGATGAAAAACTGTTTTTT. Protein: CASSQDAREWDEKLFF.

The chain combines TRBV29-1 with TRBJ2-5; 11 bases line up with TRBD1. This CDR3 region has 13 residues. V dropped 3 bases and J dropped 6; count of bases not matched to a gene: 3. From germline, CDR1 is SQVTM and CDR2 ANQGSEA. CDR3 amino acids: CSVEDRGPKTQYF. The CDR3 DNA is TGCAGCGTTGAGGACAGGGGGCCGAAGACCCAGTACTTC.

The V call is TRBV7-2, the J call TRBJ2-3; TRBD2 aligns across 9 bases. V trimming: 0 bases; J trimming: 4 bases; junction bases outside the gene matches: 8. Germline-derived CDR1 and CDR2 are SGHTA and FQGNSA. The CDR3 has 17 residues. CDR3 sequence: CASSLAHVAGDADTQYF. CDR3 in DNA: TGTGCCAGCAGCTTAGCGCACGTAGCGGGAGATGCAGATACGCAGTATTTT.

The V call is TRBV30, the J call TRBJ2-7, with D tentatively TRBD1 (6 bases). This CDR3 contains 12 residues. The germline gives CDR1 GTSNPN, CDR2 SVGIG (reference sequence). V was shortened by 8 bases and J by 0 bases, with 11 bases between the two germline ends. The CDR3 region is CAGSTGSYEQYF. The CDR3 DNA sequence: TGTGCCGGCTCGACAGGCTCCTACGAGCAGTACTTC. The full variable domain, completed using reference TRBV30 and TRBJ2-7, is SQTIHQWPATLVQPVGSPLSLECTVEGTSNPNLYWYRQAAGRGLQLLFYSVGIGQISSEVPQNLSASRPQDRQFILSSKKLLLSDSGFYLCAGSTGSYEQYFGPGTRLTVT.

V is TRBV19 and J is TRBJ2-7; tentative D call: TRBD2 (5 bases). Trimming removed 3 bases at V and 6 bases at J, with 15 bases between. This CDR3 comprises 14 residues. Germline V lookup: CDR1 LNHDA, CDR2 SQIVND (reference sequence). DNA of the CDR3: TGTGCCAGTAGTATTCGGGGTGACCGTGGCGAGCAGTACTTC. Amino acid sequence: CASSIRGDRGEQYF.

The chain carries TRBV4-1 and TRBJ2-7, with 7 bases fitting TRBD2. CDR1 is MGHRA, CDR2 YSYEKL, per germline. The CDR3 is 17 residues long. V lost 0 bases and J lost 2; bases outside the gene matches: 10. CDR3 in amino acids: CASSQDSWLADTYEQYF. CDR3 nucleotide sequence: TGCGCCAGCAGCCAAGATTCTTGGCTAGCGGATACCTACGAGCAGTACTTC.

This clone was counted a single time. The chain has TRBV27 and TRBJ1-1, with a possible D match to TRBD1 (5 bases). Germline lookup yields CDR1 MNHEY and CDR2 SMNVEV (reference sequence). V lost 0 bases to trimming and J lost 2 bases, with 10 bases between them. This CDR3 region has 15 residues. CDR3 protein: CASSLSPDSNTEAFF. For the CDR3, the DNA is TGTGCCAGCAGTTTATCCCCCGACAGCAACACTGAAGCTTTCTTT.

The chain joins TRBV6-5 to TRBJ2-7; perhaps TRBD1 as D (5 bases). V gave up 2 bases and J gave up 2 bases, with 7 bases separating them. Germline V gives CDR1 MNHEY, CDR2 SVGAGI. The CDR3 is 13 amino acids. CDR3 DNA: TGTGCCAGCAGTTACCCGGACACCTACGAGCAGTACTTC. Its translation: CASSYPDTYEQYF.

The V and J genes are TRBV18 and TRBJ1-5; the match to TRBD1 covers 10 bases. Unmatched junction bases numbered 6, after V lost 6 bases and J lost 4 bases. Germline V lookup: CDR1 KGHSH, CDR2 LQKENI. This CDR3 has 15 residues. DNA of the CDR3: TGTGCCAGCTCCAGACAGGGGGCGCGTAATCAGCCCCAGCATTTT. Translated: CASSRQGARNQPQHF.

The J gene is TRBJ1-1, the V gene TRBV6-5; TRBD1 might be the D (5 bases). This CDR3 has 15 residues. Germline V gives CDR1 MNHEY, CDR2 SVGAGI. V lost 0 bases, J lost 5 bases, and 13 bases lay in between. The CDR3 sequence: CASSYSTAGRTEAFF. Here the CDR3 DNA reads TGTGCCAGCAGTTACTCTACGGCAGGGAGGACTGAAGCTTTCTTT.